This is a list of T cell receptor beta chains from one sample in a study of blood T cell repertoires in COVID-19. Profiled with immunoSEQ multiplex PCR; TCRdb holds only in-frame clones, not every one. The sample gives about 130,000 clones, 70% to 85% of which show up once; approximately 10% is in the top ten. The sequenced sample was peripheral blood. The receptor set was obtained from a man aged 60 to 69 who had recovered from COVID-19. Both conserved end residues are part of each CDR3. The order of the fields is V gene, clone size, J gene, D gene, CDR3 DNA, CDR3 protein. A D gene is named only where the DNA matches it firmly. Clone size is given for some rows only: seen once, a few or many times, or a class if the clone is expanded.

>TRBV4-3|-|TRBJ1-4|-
TGCGCCAGCAGTCGAACATCAGATAATGAAAAACTGTTTTTT
CASSRTSDNEKLFF
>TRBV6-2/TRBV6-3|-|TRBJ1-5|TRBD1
TGTGCCAGCAGTTACTTTGGCCGACAGGGTGGTCAGCCCCAGCATTTT
CASSYFGRQGGQPQHF
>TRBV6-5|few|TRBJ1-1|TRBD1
TGTGCCAGCAGTACCTCCGGGACAGTAAAACTTGAAGCTTTCTTT
CASSTSGTVKLEAFF
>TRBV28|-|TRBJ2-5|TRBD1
TGTGCCAGCAGCAGGACAGGGCGGGAGACCCAGTACTTC
CASSRTGRETQYF
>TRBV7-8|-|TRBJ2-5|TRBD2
TGTGCCAGCAGCTTACGGGTAGCGGGAGACTTCCCAGAGACCCAGTACTTC
CASSLRVAGDFPETQYF
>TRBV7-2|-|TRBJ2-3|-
TGTGCCAGCAGCTTAGACACCGGGGTCACAGATACGCAGTATTTT
CASSLDTGVTDTQYF
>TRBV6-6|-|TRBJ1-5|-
TGTGCCAGCAGTAAGGAGGATAGCAATCAGCCCCAGCATTTT
CASSKEDSNQPQHF
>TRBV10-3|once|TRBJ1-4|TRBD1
TGTGCCATCCAACAGGGGGCGGATGAAAAACTGTTTTTT
CAIQQGADEKLFF
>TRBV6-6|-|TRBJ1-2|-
TGTGCCAGCAGTTACTCGCAGGGTCAAGGCTACACCTTC
CASSYSQGQGYTF
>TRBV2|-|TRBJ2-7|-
TGTGCCAGCAGAGTCAGGGGTCCCCACGAGCAGTACTTC
CASRVRGPHEQYF
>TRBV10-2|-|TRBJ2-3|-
TGCGCCAGCAGTGATGAGGGCTATACGCAGTATTTT
CASSDEGYTQYF
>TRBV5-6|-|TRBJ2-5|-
TGTGCCAGCAGCCGGGGTGGTTCAGGGAGGCAAGAGACCCAGTACTTC
CASSRGGSGRQETQYF
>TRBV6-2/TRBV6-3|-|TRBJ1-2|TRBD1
TGTGCCAGCAGCAATCCACAGGGGACGACGGTTAACTATGGCTACACCTTC
CASSNPQGTTVNYGYTF
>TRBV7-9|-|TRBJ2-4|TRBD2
TGTGCCAGCAGCCCCGGGACTAGCGGGACAAAAAACATTCAGTACTTC
CASSPGTSGTKNIQYF
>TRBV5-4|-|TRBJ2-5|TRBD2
TGTGCCAGCAGCTTAGCGGGAAACCAAGAGACCCAGTACTTC
CASSLAGNQETQYF
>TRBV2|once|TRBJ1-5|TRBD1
TGTGCCAGCACACTCCTGCGGACAGGGAATCAGCCCCAGCATTTT
CASTLLRTGNQPQHF
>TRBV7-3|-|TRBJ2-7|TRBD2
TGTGCCAGCAGCTTAACGGGGCGCGGGGGGCACTACGAGCAGTACTTC
CASSLTGRGGHYEQYF
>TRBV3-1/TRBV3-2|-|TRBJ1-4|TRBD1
TGTGCCAGCAGCATCCGGACAGGGGTGGATGAAAAACTGTTTTTT
CASSIRTGVDEKLFF
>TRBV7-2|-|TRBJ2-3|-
TGTGCCAGCAGCTTAGGTCCGGGGATGACAGATACGCAGTATTTT
CASSLGPGMTDTQYF
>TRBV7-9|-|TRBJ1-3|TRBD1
TGTGCCAGCAGCTTAGCGGAGGGGGCGACGCCCATATATTTT
CASSLAEGATPIYF
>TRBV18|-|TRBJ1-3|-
TGTGCCAGCTCACCACCCAATCAGGGAATCTTGACGAACACCATATATTTT
CASSPPNQGILTNTIYF
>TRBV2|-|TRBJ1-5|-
TGTGCCAGCAGGACAGTTAGCAATCAGCCCCAGCATTTT
CASRTVSNQPQHF